The sequence of this T cell receptor beta chain was determined in a study of T cells after yellow fever vaccination. This clonotype was recorded a few times. Trimming cost V 5 bases and J 0 bases, with 14 bases left between them. The CDR3 covers 16 residues. TCRdb called the 5' RACE reads again in MiXCR, with one record for every CDR3 protein. The sample holds under 550,000 distinct CDR3 sequences, just over 20% seen once. The sample here was PBMCs, taken approximately 22 days after the first yellow fever vaccination. The V and J genes are TRBV12-3 or TRBV12-4 and TRBJ1-3, with D possibly being TRBD1 (6 bases). The receptor comes from a man in his late teens or twenties who received the YFV17D yellow fever vaccine. The chain's CDR3 is CASSGGGALSGNTIYF. In DNA, the CDR3 is TGTGCCAGCAGTGGGGGGGGGGCACTCTCTGGAAACACCATATATTTT.